These 7 T cell receptor beta chains were sequenced from one sample in a study of regulatory T cells in long-lasting Graves disease. Building the TCR beta libraries relied on iRepertoire HTBI primers, and CDR3 regions underwent Arm-PCR. MiXCR, run by TCRdb on the multiplex PCR reads, gives a single entry per CDR3 protein. The data show 390,000 or so distinct CDR3 sequences, around 11% seen once. Time point in this sample: newly diagnosed GD, antithyroid drugs for less than 3 months. Preparation of the TCR library used RNA extracted from PBMCs. The sample was also reused in another study, on T cells in Graves' hyperthyroidism and ophthalmopathy.

Sequenced material: peripheral blood mononuclear cells (PBMCs), taken at new diagnosis, from a patient treated with antithyroid drugs. These receptors were obtained from a woman under 30 with Graves disease.

The chain combines TRBV20-1 with TRBJ2-3; TRBD2 matches at 8 bases. The CDR3 has 17 residues. V gave up 0 bases and J gave up 4 bases; unmatched junction bases: 12. Germline values: CDR1 DFQATT, CDR2 SNEGSKA (reference sequence). CDR3 residues: CSARDLRAGGRADTQYF. CDR3 bases: TGCAGTGCTAGAGACCTAAGGGCGGGGGGCAGGGCAGATACGCAGTATTTT.

This clonotype was seen at least ten times. Its ends do not fully match the called genes, so a read error is possible. The V gene is TRBV6-2 or TRBV6-3, the J gene TRBJ1-6; tentatively, D is TRBD1 (5 bases). The CDR3 is 17 amino acids. Germline values: CDR1 MNHEY, CDR2 SVGEGT. This CDR3 reads CASSYSGRESFNSPLHF. The CDR3, as DNA: TGTGCCAGCAGTTACTCGGGACGGGAGTCCTTTAATTCACCCCTCCACTTT.

This clonotype was seen many times. The CDR3 is CASSQPSADLDTQYF. The CDR3 bases are TGTGCCAGCAGCCAACCTAGCGCTGATTTAGATACGCAGTATTTT. The chain combines TRBV28 with TRBJ2-3; maybe TRBD2 (6 bases). Trimming removed 6 bases at V and 5 bases at J, with 18 bases between. Germline CDR1 MDHEN, CDR2 SYDVKM. The CDR3 spans 15 residues.

This clonotype has at least ten counts. The chain joins TRBV6-1 to TRBJ2-3, with 9 bases identical to TRBD2. The length of the CDR3 is 15 residues. With V trimmed by 6 bases and J by 4 bases, 8 bases remained unmatched. Per the germline V gene, CDR1 is MNHNS and CDR2 is SASEGT. CDR3 residues: CASSLRGGAADTQYF. In DNA, the CDR3 is TGTGCCAGCAGCCTACGCGGGGGGGCCGCAGATACGCAGTATTTT.

Many counts were recorded for this clonotype. This chain links TRBV6-2 or TRBV6-3 with TRBJ2-1, with TRBD2 as a possible D gene (6 bases). Germline V lookup: CDR1 MNHEY, CDR2 SVGEGT. The CDR3 is 15 amino acids. Deletions cut 7 bases from V and 0 bases from J, with 13 bases between. This CDR3 is CASTTGVSSYNEQFF. The DNA of the CDR3 is TGTGCCAGCACTACGGGGGTAAGCTCCTACAATGAGCAGTTCTTC.

There are a few counts of this clonotype. V usage is TRBV5-1 and J usage is TRBJ2-3, with 8 bases aligning to TRBD2. In germline, CDR1 is SGHRS, CDR2 YFSETQ. This CDR3 has 17 residues. V was clipped by 0 bases and J by 2 bases; unmatched bases: 8. CDR3: CASSLESTSGSTDTQYF. CDR3 DNA sequence: TGCGCCAGCAGCTTGGAGTCTACTAGCGGCTCCACAGATACGCAGTATTTT.

J is TRBJ1-2 and V is TRBV5-5; no clear D gene. The CDR3 totals 16 residues. Germline-derived CDR1 and CDR2 are SGHKS and YYEKEE (reference sequence). Trimming took off 4 bases at V and 0 bases at J, with 16 bases between the two ends. The CDR3 DNA is TGTGCCAGCAGCCCCGGCTGGGCGACACCTAACTATGGCTACACCTTC. This sequence encodes CASSPGWATPNYGYTF.